This T cell receptor (beta chain) was profiled in a study of blood T cell repertoires in COVID-19. Study as a whole: Sources were T cells, B-cell-depleted T cells, or PBMCs; the material itself was cDNA or gDNA.

Authors' data handling: Estimation of nucleated cell counts relied on the amplification of reference gene primers. Method: immunoSEQ multiplex PCR; TCRdb's copy keeps in-frame clones and lacks some. V, J and clone size were drawn from that table, and D and trimming were deduced from the DNA. The sample has fewer than 250,000 clones; 84% are singletons. The CDR3 is 15 amino acids. The germline V gene has CDR1 SGHRS and CDR2 YFSETQ. Deletions cut 5 bases from V and 0 bases from J, with 11 bases between. This clonotype was sampled from a human donor in a cohort sampled during active COVID-19. V and J are TRBV5-1 and TRBJ1-4; no clear D. What was sequenced was peripheral blood. CDR3 nucleotide sequence: TGCGCCAGCAGTGGGCAGGCTGCAACTAATGAAAAACTGTTTTTT. It yields the protein CASSGQAATNEKLFF.